One and the same sample provided the 18 T cell receptor beta chains below, sequenced in a study of cytomegalovirus exposure and HLA in healthy donors. Use of 60 Vbeta and 13 Jbeta primers characterized the PCR. Profiling relied on immunoSEQ multiplex PCR, and the TCRdb table lists in-frame clones only, not all of them. The table includes approximately 170,000 clones, around 78% detected once. Sequenced: PBMCs. The receptors come from a woman aged 40 to 49 in good health and CMV-seropositive.

The CDR3 protein is CAWSAGTGGTEAFF. The CDR3 DNA reads as TGTGCCTGGAGCGCGGGGACGGGGGGCACTGAAGCTTTCTTT. V is TRBV30 and J is TRBJ1-1; possibly TRBD1 for D (5 bases). V was cut by 3 bases and J by 4 bases, with 15 bases left in between. Germline V CDR1 and CDR2: GTSNPN, SVGIG (reference sequence). The CDR3 is 14 residues long.

CDR3 amino acids: CASSPWSTPGNTIYF. The DNA for the CDR3 is TGTGCCAGCAGTCCCTGGTCCACACCCGGAAACACCATATATTTT. The chain couples TRBV27 to TRBJ1-3; D gene unclear. Germline values: CDR1 MNHEY, CDR2 SMNVEV (reference sequence). V was pared by 5 bases and J by 4 bases, with 15 bases between. The CDR3 covers 15 residues.

The V gene is TRBV27, the J gene TRBJ1-6; TRBD1 is a possible D gene (5 bases). Germline CDR1 and CDR2: MNHEY and SMNVEV (reference sequence). Deletions cut 3 bases from V and 3 bases from J, with 15 bases between. This CDR3 has 17 residues. The CDR3 loop reads CASSLIQGTLYNSPLHF. CDR3 coding DNA: TGTGCCAGCAGTTTGATTCAGGGAACGCTCTATAATTCACCCCTCCACTTT.

The rearrangement links TRBV4-3 to TRBJ2-2; D might be TRBD1 (6 bases). Trimming removed 4 bases from V and 6 bases from J, with 12 bases in between. CDR1 is LGHNA, CDR2 YSLEER, per germline. The CDR3 runs 14 residues. The CDR3 nucleotides are TGCGCCAGCAGCCGAAACAGGGTCCCCGGGGAGCTGTTTTTT. Translating it yields CASSRNRVPGELFF.

The DNA for the CDR3 is TGTGCCAGCAGCCCCGACAGGGCGCGTACTGAAGCTTTCTTT. This translates into CASSPDRARTEAFF. The rearrangement links TRBV28 to TRBJ1-1, with 7 bases identical to TRBD1. V lost 6 bases, J lost 5 bases, and 9 bases stayed unmatched. Germline V gene sequence: CDR1 MDHEN, CDR2 SYDVKM. The CDR3 loop spans 14 amino acids.

This clone was detected a few times. V and J are TRBV18 and TRBJ1-3, with unresolved D. Trimming shortened V by 2 bases and J by 6 bases, and 11 bases separated the two germline ends. The CDR3 runs to 14 residues. Germline V gene data show CDR1 as KGHSH and CDR2 as LQKENI. CDR3: CASSPSVMANTIYF. CDR3 nucleotides: TGTGCCAGCTCACCAAGCGTCATGGCAAACACCATATATTTT. Variable domain in full (rest from reference TRBV18 and TRBJ1-3): NAGVMQNPRHLVRRRGQEARLRCSPMKGHSHVYWYRQLPEEGLKFMVYLQKENIIDESGMPKERFSAEFPKEGPSILRIQQVVRGDSAAYFCASSPSVMANTIYFGEGSWLTVV.

This chain uses TRBV4-1 with TRBJ2-4; perhaps TRBD2 as D (6 bases). The CDR3 runs to 15 residues. Per germline, CDR1 MGHRA and CDR2 YSYEKL. The V and J ends lost 1 base and 7 bases respectively, with 14 bases between them. The CDR3 DNA is TGCGCCAGCAGCCAAGTCCACCCCGGGGGTAACATTCAGTACTTC. It is translated as CASSQVHPGGNIQYF.

The chain has TRBV9 and TRBJ2-2; weak D call: TRBD2 (5 bases). The CDR3 loop spans 13 amino acids. The germline gives CDR1 SGDLS, CDR2 YYNGEE. The chain's CDR3 is CDRGLTRTGELFF. CDR3 coding DNA: TGTGATCGAGGGCTGACCAGGACCGGGGAGCTGTTTTTT.

The J gene is TRBJ1-1, the V gene TRBV5-4, with a tentative D call TRBD1 (6 bases). Germline V CDR1 and CDR2: SGHNT, YYREEE (reference sequence). V dropped 2 bases and J dropped 7 bases, with 9 bases sitting between them. The CDR3 totals 12 residues. CDR3 DNA: TGTGCCAGCAGCTTAGACAGGATTGAAGCTTTCTTT. Its translation: CASSLDRIEAFF.

The rearrangement joins TRBV2 to TRBJ1-1; 8 bases are shared with TRBD1. The CDR3 sequence is 18 residues long. Germline trimming cut 6 bases from V and 0 bases from J; bases unmatched to any gene: 15. CDR1 is SNHLY, CDR2 FYNNEI, per germline. This CDR3 is CASRGRQGTTSVNTEAFF. For the CDR3, the DNA is TGTGCCAGCAGGGGAAGACAGGGGACAACTAGCGTGAACACTGAAGCTTTCTTT.

The genes are TRBV11-2 and TRBJ1-2; 7 nucleotides align to TRBD1. V lost 2 bases, J lost 8 bases, and 11 bases stayed unmatched. The CDR3 loop spans 15 amino acids. Germline-derived CDR1 and CDR2 are SGHAT and FQNNGV. This chain's CDR3 is CASSLLGTATSGYTF. CDR3 in DNA: TGTGCCAGCAGCTTACTAGGGACAGCCACGTCCGGCTACACCTTC.

The chain joins TRBV30 to TRBJ2-3; 9 nucleotides agree with TRBD2. Looked up from germline, CDR1 is GTSNPN and CDR2 is SVGIG (reference sequence). The V and J ends lost 0 bases and 6 bases, in that order; junction bases with no gene match: 10. The CDR3 length is 16 residues. The CDR3 loop reads CAWSVLAGGRGDTQYF. In nucleotides, the CDR3 is TGTGCCTGGAGTGTACTGGCGGGGGGGAGGGGGGATACGCAGTATTTT.

The chain uses TRBV5-4 and TRBJ2-3; 9 bases fit TRBD1. V lost 6 bases to trimming and J lost 5 bases; unmatched junction nucleotides: 10. The CDR3 is made up of 15 amino acids. From germline, CDR1 is SGHNT and CDR2 YYREEE (reference sequence). The CDR3 sequence is CASKMGTGHLDTQYF. The CDR3 bases are TGTGCCAGCAAAATGGGGACAGGGCACCTAGATACGCAGTATTTT.

The V call is TRBV7-8, the J call TRBJ1-5, with D hard to call. Trimming stripped 1 base from V and 7 bases from J, with 14 bases between. Germline assignment: CDR1 SGHVS and CDR2 FQNEAQ. The CDR3 is made up of 15 amino acids. CDR3 region: CASSLVSGLNQPQHF. The CDR3 DNA reads as TGTGCCAGCAGCTTAGTCAGCGGACTGAACCAGCCCCAGCATTTT.

The rearrangement uses TRBV7-3 and TRBJ2-1; a possible D gene is TRBD1 (6 bases). Per the germline V gene, CDR1 is SGHTA and CDR2 is FQGTGA. The CDR3 runs 15 residues. Trimming took 0 bases from V and 10 from J, leaving 16 bases between them. The CDR3 nucleotides read TGTGCCAGCAGCTTAACGGGGTCACTTAGGGGGGAGCAGTTCTTC. Translating gives CASSLTGSLRGEQFF.

The V gene is TRBV10-3, the J gene TRBJ1-3; possible D gene TRBD1, 6 bases. The CDR3 runs 13 residues. Trimming removed 10 bases from V and 0 bases from J, with 10 bases in between. Germline CDR1 and CDR2: ENHRY and SYGVKD. Here the CDR3 reads CATRTVSGNTIYF. DNA of the CDR3: TGTGCCACCCGGACAGTCTCTGGAAACACCATATATTTT.

The chain uses TRBV5-1 and TRBJ1-6; 8 positions agree with TRBD1. This CDR3 contains 16 residues. Germline V gene lookup returns CDR1 SGHRS and CDR2 YFSETQ. The V segment lost 4 bases and the J segment 10 bases; nucleotides outside the gene matches: 13. CDR3 loop: CASSADGQGVGSPLHF. CDR3 coding DNA: TGCGCCAGCAGCGCGGACGGACAGGGTGTTGGCTCACCCCTCCACTTT.

This chain joins TRBV7-3 and TRBJ2-1; 7 bases are a match to TRBD2. V gave up 1 base and J gave up 8 bases; unmatched junction bases: 5. The CDR3 has 14 residues. Germline V CDR1 and CDR2: SGHTA, FQGTGA. CDR3 in amino acids: CASSLMGGWDEQFF. CDR3 sequence (DNA): TGTGCCAGCAGCTTAATGGGGGGGTGGGATGAGCAGTTCTTC.